These T cell receptor beta chains were read from a single sample in a study of blood T cell repertoires in COVID-19. The assay was immunoSEQ multiplex PCR, and TCRdb's table has in-frame clones only and misses some. Seen here are roughly 97,000 clones, around 90% observed once, and the top ten hold 6%. Sequences were obtained from peripheral blood. All receptors come from a human donor in a cohort sampled during active COVID-19. Both conserved end residues are part of each CDR3. The D gene is left open where the match is weak. Clone size is shown for a subset of rows, as once, few, many or a class of expanded clone.

TRBD1,TRBJ2-3,TRBV13,.,TGTGCCAGCAGCCTCCTACAGGGGTTGACAGATACGCAGTATTTT,CASSLLQGLTDTQYF
.,TRBJ2-6,TRBV19,.,TGTGCCAGTCGGAACAGTCCTACCGACTCTGGGGCCAACGTCCTGACTTTC,CASRNSPTDSGANVLTF
.,TRBJ2-3,TRBV7-3,.,TGTGCCAGCAGCTTAAATCGGGGGGCTAGCACAGATACGCAGTATTTT,CASSLNRGASTDTQYF
.,TRBJ2-7,TRBV7-9,once,TGTGCCAGCAGCTTCGGTCGACAGACCTACGAGCAGTACTTC,CASSFGRQTYEQYF
TRBD1,TRBJ1-5,TRBV4-2,few,TGTGCCAGCAGCCGTATCAGGGGGCCGGATCAGCCCCAGCATTTT,CASSRIRGPDQPQHF
TRBD1,TRBJ1-6,TRBV9,once,TGTGCCAGCAGCGCCCGGACAGGTGATAATTCACCCCTCCACTTT,CASSARTGDNSPLHF
.,TRBJ1-1,TRBV6-2/TRBV6-3,.,TGTGCCAGCAGCCGACTAAACACTGAAGCTTTCTTT,CASSRLNTEAFF
.,TRBJ2-5,TRBV5-5,.,TGTGCCAGCAGCTCTACGGGGGTCCAGGAGACCCAGTACTTC,CASSSTGVQETQYF
.,TRBJ1-1,TRBV12-3/TRBV12-4,once,TGTGCCAGCAGTTTGGGAGCGGGGGCTGAAGCTTTCTTT,CASSLGAGAEAFF
.,TRBJ2-2,TRBV3-1/TRBV3-2,.,TGTGCCAGCAGCCCTATGACCGGGGAGCTGTTTTTT,CASSPMTGELFF
.,TRBJ2-7,TRBV18,few,TGTGCCAGCTCACCAGGACCCCAGGGGAACGAGCAGTACTTC,CASSPGPQGNEQYF
.,TRBJ2-2,TRBV28,.,TGTGCCAGCAGTTTAGACAGGACCGGGGAGCTGTTTTTT,CASSLDRTGELFF
.,TRBJ1-1,TRBV30,.,TGTGCCTGGAGTGTGGGGGGAAGAACTGAAGCTTTCTTT,CAWSVGGRTEAFF
TRBD1,TRBJ2-4,TRBV27,once,TGTGCCAGCAGTCTCAGACAGGGGCAAAAAAACATTCAGTACTTC,CASSLRQGQKNIQYF
.,TRBJ2-1,TRBV12-3/TRBV12-4,.,TGTGCCAGCACCCCGTCTGTGAGCAATGAGCAGTTCTTC,CASTPSVSNEQFF
.,TRBJ1-1,TRBV27,.,TGTGCCCTAAACTCGGGGAGCACTGAAGCTTTCTTT,CALNSGSTEAFF
.,TRBJ1-1,TRBV10-3,.,TGTGCCATCAGTGAGCCATCCACAGGGAAGTCTGAAGCTTTCTTT,CAISEPSTGKSEAFF
TRBD2,TRBJ2-2,TRBV28,.,TGTGCCAGCAGCTCGAATCTCCTTGAGGGACTAACTAACACCGGGGAGCTGTTTTTT,CASSSNLLEGLTNTGELFF
.,TRBJ2-1,TRBV7-9,.,TGTGCCAGCAGACCGGCTAGCCGAAATGAGCAGTTCTTC,CASRPASRNEQFF
.,TRBJ1-1,TRBV6-6,.,TGTGCCAGCAGTCCGACGTGGGGGCCGAACACTGAAGCTTTCTTT,CASSPTWGPNTEAFF
.,TRBJ2-4,TRBV13,.,TGTGCCAGCAGCTTACTGGCGGGAACCAAAAACATTCAGTACTTC,CASSLLAGTKNIQYF
TRBD1,TRBJ2-7,TRBV5-1,.,TGCGCCAGCAGCTCGACAGGGGGCTACGAGCAGTACTTC,CASSSTGGYEQYF
.,TRBJ2-2,TRBV19,once,TGTGCCAGTAAACGGCAGGGAAACACCGGGGAGCTGTTTTTT,CASKRQGNTGELFF
TRBD2,TRBJ2-1,TRBV9,.,TGTGCCAGCAGTCCCCTAGCGGGGGCATACAATGAGCAGTTCTTC,CASSPLAGAYNEQFF
TRBD2,TRBJ2-3,TRBV5-4,.,TGTGCCAGCAGCTTGGGACTAGCGGATACAGATACGCAGTATTTT,CASSLGLADTDTQYF
.,TRBJ2-1,TRBV27,.,TGTGCCAGCAGTTTTGCGGATGAGCAGTTCTTC,CASSFADEQFF
.,TRBJ2-7,TRBV9,.,TGTGCCAGCAGCCCTTCCGACAGGGAGGACCAGCAGTACTTC,CASSPSDREDQQYF
.,TRBJ2-3,TRBV4-2,.,TGTGCCAGCAGCGATGGAGGCGCGGGGTCTAGCACAGATACGCAGTATTTT,CASSDGGAGSSTDTQYF
.,TRBJ2-3,TRBV11-2,.,TGTGCCAGCAGCTGGGGCCGGGACTCAGTGCAGTATTTT,CASSWGRDSVQYF
.,TRBJ1-2,TRBV28,.,TGTGCCAGCAGTTTAGACAGTGTTTATGGCTACACCTTC,CASSLDSVYGYTF
TRBD2,TRBJ2-7,TRBV27,.,TGTGCCAGCAGTTTACTGGGCGGGAGGGTCTACGAGCAGTACTTC,CASSLLGGRVYEQYF
.,TRBJ1-1,TRBV4-3,.,TGCGCCAGCAGCCAAGAGGTGACAGGATGGAACACTGAAGCTTTCTTT,CASSQEVTGWNTEAFF
TRBD1,TRBJ2-6,TRBV7-9,.,TGTGCCAGCAGCCCCCCTGGACAGGGTCTAGACACGGGTGGCAACGTCCTGACTTTC,CASSPPGQGLDTGGNVLTF
TRBD2,TRBJ2-3,TRBV6-5,.,TGTGCCAGCAGTACTGGACTAGCGGTGACAGATACGCAGTATTTT,CASSTGLAVTDTQYF
.,TRBJ2-2,TRBV6-2/TRBV6-3,.,TGTGCCAGCAGTTACGGGTTCAGGGGAAACACCGGGGAGCTGTTTTTT,CASSYGFRGNTGELFF
.,TRBJ1-2,TRBV27,.,TGTGCCAGCAGGCAGGGGAATGGCTACACCTTC,CASRQGNGYTF
.,TRBJ1-1,TRBV28,few,TGTGCCAGTAGATTTCGGAGGACAGCGAGGGCGACTGAAGCTTTCTTT,CASRFRRTARATEAFF
TRBD1,TRBJ2-7,TRBV6-1,once,TGTGCCAGCAGTGACCGGGACAGGGTCTCCTACGAGCAGTACTTC,CASSDRDRVSYEQYF
TRBD2,TRBJ2-7,TRBV5-1,.,TGCGCCAGCAGCCGGACTAGCGGCCCCTACGAGCAGTACTTC,CASSRTSGPYEQYF
.,TRBJ2-3,TRBV28,.,TGTGCCAGCAGTTTATTCCGGGACTTCCTTTTTACGCAGTATTTT,CASSLFRDFLFTQYF
TRBD1,TRBJ2-7,TRBV27,.,TGTGCCAGCAGTTTGAGTCCAGGGGGTTACGAGCAGTACTTC,CASSLSPGGYEQYF
TRBD2,TRBJ2-1,TRBV28,.,TGTGCCAGCAGTCGTCCGGGACTAGCGGGAGGGATTATGAATGAGCAATTCTTC,CASSRPGLAGGIMNEQFF
.,TRBJ2-7,TRBV9,.,TGTGCCAGCAGCGTATACGGGAGAGCCGACGAGCAGTACTTC,CASSVYGRADEQYF
.,TRBJ1-6,TRBV3-1/TRBV3-2,.,TGTGCCAGCAGCCAAGATGACCCAACACCGGGTTCACCCCTCCACTTT,CASSQDDPTPGSPLHF
TRBD2,TRBJ2-1,TRBV5-1,.,TGCGCCAGCAGCTTGTTGGTAGCGGGAGGGCCAGTAGGGCAGTTCTTC,CASSLLVAGGPVGQFF
.,TRBJ1-2,TRBV28,.,TGTGCCAGCGTCCGGGTCGGCCCTAACTATGGCTACACCTTC,CASVRVGPNYGYTF
.,TRBJ1-3,TRBV3-1/TRBV3-2,.,TGTGCCAGCAGCCAAGGTCTCGGGGGCTCTGGAAACACCATATATTTT,CASSQGLGGSGNTIYF
.,TRBJ2-3,TRBV18,.,TGTGCCAGCTCACCCCAGGACAGTCTGCTTACGCAGTATTTT,CASSPQDSLLTQYF
.,TRBJ2-1,TRBV5-6,.,TGTGCCAGCAGCTTAAGGGGTAAGGCCCAAGAGAGAGAGCAGTTCTTC,CASSLRGKAQEREQFF
.,TRBJ1-1,TRBV3-1/TRBV3-2,once,TGTGCCAGCAGCCGCCGGGACACGATAACCACTGAAGCTTTCTTT,CASSRRDTITTEAFF
.,TRBJ1-4,TRBV7-6,.,TGTGCCAGCAGCGACCGACAGGCTGTATATGAAAAACTGTTTTTT,CASSDRQAVYEKLFF
.,TRBJ2-5,TRBV11-3,few,TGTGCCAGCAGCCCCCGCGGGGCAGGGCGAGAGACCCAGTACTTC,CASSPRGAGRETQYF
TRBD1,TRBJ2-5,TRBV25-1,.,TGTGCCAGCTTTGCCGACAGGGGCTACGAGGCCCAGTACTTC,CASFADRGYEAQYF
TRBD2,TRBJ2-7,TRBV28,.,TGTGCCAGCAGCTCGCAAGGAGCGGGAGAGCACGAGCAGTACTTC,CASSSQGAGEHEQYF
.,TRBJ1-5,TRBV7-2,.,TGTGCCAGCAGCTTAAACACGAATCAGCCCCAGCATTTT,CASSLNTNQPQHF
.,TRBJ2-7,TRBV15,.,TGTGCCACCAGCAGAGGACCTCAAGGAGAATACGAGCAGTACTTC,CATSRGPQGEYEQYF
TRBD1,TRBJ1-1,TRBV7-9,once,TGTGCCAGCAGCTTTAGTCAGGGGGTTGAAGCTTTCTTT,CASSFSQGVEAFF
.,TRBJ1-5,TRBV3-1/TRBV3-2,.,TGTGCCAGCAGCCAAGATTCAGGAAGCAATCAGCCCCAGCATTTT,CASSQDSGSNQPQHF
.,TRBJ1-5,TRBV19,.,TGTGCCAGTGGCAGGGAGGGCAATCAGCCCCAGCATTTT,CASGREGNQPQHF
TRBD1,TRBJ2-2,TRBV28,.,TGTGCCACGCACAGGGGAGACACCGGGGAGCTGTTTTTT,CATHRGDTGELFF